The rows below give T cell receptor beta chains drawn from one sample of a study of cytomegalovirus exposure and HLA in healthy donors. Profiled with immunoSEQ multiplex PCR; TCRdb holds only in-frame clones, not every one. The sample has some 150,000 clones, just under 90% seen once. The sequencing sample was made of PBMCs. Receptor source: a woman in her 30s in good health and CMV-seronegative. The CDR3 runs from the conserved cysteine through the conserved F or W. The D gene is left open where the match is weak. Not all rows give a size; the values are once, few, many and, for expanded clones, a class.

v_call	d_call	j_call	clone_size	cdr3_aa	cdr3_nt
TRBV2	TRBD1	TRBJ1-6	once	CASSGGQEYNSPLHF	TGTGCCAGCAGTGGGGGACAGGAATATAATTCACCCCTCCACTTT
TRBV4-3	TRBD2	TRBJ2-1	NA	CASSPEVQRETQFF	TGCGCCAGCAGCCCGGAAGTTCAGCGGGAGACTCAGTTCTTC
TRBV7-3	TRBD2	TRBJ2-3	NA	CASSRGGGLAGSDTQYF	TGTGCCAGCAGTCGTGGGGGGGGACTAGCGGGATCAGATACGCAGTATTTT
TRBV9	TRBD2	TRBJ2-5	NA	CASSVVPSGLQETQYF	TGTGCCAGCAGCGTAGTGCCTAGCGGGCTCCAAGAGACCCAGTACTTC
TRBV7-9	TRBD2	TRBJ2-7	NA	CASSPMIGGGAWEQYF	TGTGCCAGCAGCCCAATGATTGGCGGGGGGGCCTGGGAGCAGTACTTC
TRBV6-5	TRBD1	TRBJ1-1	NA	CATHRDRVYDEAFF	TGTGCCACCCATCGGGACAGGGTTTATGATGAAGCTTTCTTT
TRBV5-1	NA	TRBJ2-6	few	CASSHEAGANVLTF	TGCGCCAGCAGTCACGAGGCTGGGGCCAACGTCCTGACTTTC
TRBV2	NA	TRBJ1-3	NA	CASSGVSSGNTIYF	TGTGCCAGCAGTGGAGTGAGCTCTGGAAACACCATATATTTT
TRBV11-2	TRBD2	TRBJ2-3	NA	CASSLMGLAGTDTQYF	TGTGCCAGCAGCTTAATGGGACTAGCGGGGACAGATACGCAGTATTTT
TRBV5-1	TRBD2	TRBJ2-7	NA	CASSSGLGALEQYF	TGCGCCAGCAGCTCAGGACTAGGGGCGCTCGAGCAGTACTTC
TRBV19	NA	TRBJ1-2	NA	CASKQGFHGYTF	TGTGCCAGTAAGCAGGGGTTTCATGGCTACACCTTC
TRBV30	NA	TRBJ2-5	NA	CAWSTRGWQYF	TGTGCCTGGAGTACCCGGGGGTGGCAGTACTTC
TRBV28	NA	TRBJ2-1	NA	CASSQADQGGDEQFF	TGTGCCAGCAGTCAAGCTGACCAGGGAGGAGATGAGCAGTTCTTC
TRBV19	NA	TRBJ2-7	NA	CASSTDSAYREQYF	TGTGCCAGTAGTACGGACAGCGCCTACCGCGAGCAGTACTTC
TRBV18	NA	TRBJ2-1	once	CASSPLSNRVNEQFF	TGTGCCAGCTCACCCCTATCCAACAGGGTCAATGAGCAGTTCTTC
TRBV28	NA	TRBJ2-7	NA	CASSPLGQGHEQYF	TGTGCCAGCAGTCCTCTCGGTCAGGGGCACGAGCAGTACTTC
TRBV10-2	NA	TRBJ1-2	once	CASSAGTGYGYTF	TGCGCCAGCAGTGCCGGAACAGGGTATGGCTACACCTTC
TRBV5-8	TRBD1	TRBJ1-5	few	CASTLQGDSNQPQHF	TGTGCCAGCACGCTACAGGGGGATAGCAATCAGCCCCAGCATTTT
TRBV5-1	NA	TRBJ2-1	NA	CASSLEVLGVSSYNEQFF	TGCGCCAGCAGCTTGGAGGTACTCGGGGTGAGCTCCTACAATGAGCAGTTCTTC
TRBV7-2	NA	TRBJ1-1	NA	CASSLDVSVNTEAFF	TGTGCCAGCAGCTTAGACGTTTCGGTGAACACTGAAGCTTTCTTT
TRBV6-5	TRBD1	TRBJ1-2	NA	CASRPRQGNYGYTF	TGTGCCAGCAGGCCCAGACAGGGGAACTATGGCTACACCTTC
TRBV7-2	TRBD1	TRBJ2-2	NA	CASSQGASNTGELFF	TGTGCCAGCAGCCAGGGGGCCTCGAACACCGGGGAGCTGTTTTTT
TRBV10-3	NA	TRBJ2-7	NA	CAISDRGTSNEQYF	TGTGCCATCAGTGATAGGGGCACATCCAACGAGCAGTACTTC
TRBV7-2	TRBD1	TRBJ1-1	NA	CASSIGQGGTEAFF	TGTGCCAGCAGCATAGGACAGGGCGGCACTGAAGCTTTCTTT
TRBV29-1	TRBD1	TRBJ1-2	NA	CSAEGSADRNYGYTF	TGCAGCGCCGAGGGGTCTGCGGACAGGAACTATGGCTACACCTTC
TRBV5-5	NA	TRBJ1-1	NA	CASSSLLGEGTEAFF	TGTGCCAGCAGCTCCCTGCTCGGGGAGGGCACTGAAGCTTTCTTT
TRBV2	TRBD2	TRBJ2-3	NA	CASRPGLAGADTQYF	TGTGCCAGCAGGCCGGGACTAGCTGGAGCAGATACGCAGTATTTT
TRBV19	NA	TRBJ2-1	NA	CATRDSSSYNEQFF	TGTGCCACCCGGGACTCGAGCTCCTACAATGAGCAGTTCTTC
TRBV9	NA	TRBJ1-1	NA	CASSYRDTNTEAFF	TGTGCCAGCAGCTACCGGGACACAAACACTGAAGCTTTCTTT
TRBV7-9	TRBD1	TRBJ2-1	NA	CASSLGQGGNEQFF	TGTGCCAGCAGCTTAGGACAGGGGGGAAATGAGCAGTTCTTC
TRBV7-2	TRBD2	TRBJ2-7	NA	CASSLQGLAGGSYEQYF	TGTGCCAGCAGCTTACAGGGACTAGCGGGAGGCTCCTACGAGCAGTACTTC
TRBV30	TRBD2	TRBJ2-5	NA	CAWSISGSASETQYF	TGTGCCTGGAGTATCAGCGGGAGCGCCAGTGAGACCCAGTACTTC
TRBV19	TRBD1	TRBJ2-7	NA	CASSYGTGFYEQYF	TGTGCCAGTAGTTATGGGACAGGGTTCTACGAGCAGTACTTC
TRBV6-1	NA	TRBJ1-2	NA	CASSEALIWHPGRLGYTF	TGTGCCAGCAGTGAGGCGTTGATCTGGCACCCGGGAAGATTAGGCTACACCTTC
TRBV4-2	NA	TRBJ2-3	NA	CASSPINLSPFEDTQYF	TGTGCCAGCAGCCCGATTAACCTATCTCCGTTTGAAGATACGCAGTATTTT
TRBV30	NA	TRBJ2-3	once	CAWSLVGGPADTQYF	TGTGCCTGGAGTTTGGTGGGGGGGCCCGCAGATACGCAGTATTTT
TRBV15	TRBD1	TRBJ1-5	NA	CATSRDLTGGRQPQHF	TGTGCCACCAGCAGAGATCTCACAGGGGGCCGCCAGCCCCAGCATTTT
TRBV5-1	TRBD2	TRBJ2-1	NA	CASSPRASGSGEQFF	TGCGCCAGCAGCCCGAGGGCTAGCGGGAGCGGTGAGCAGTTCTTC
TRBV6-1	NA	TRBJ1-5	NA	CASTDPGLGNQPQHF	TGTGCCAGCACCGATCCGGGGTTAGGGAATCAGCCCCAGCATTTT
TRBV19	NA	TRBJ1-6	NA	CASSTTSLESPLHF	TGTGCCAGTAGTACGACCTCCTTGGAGTCACCCCTCCACTTT
TRBV20-1	NA	TRBJ2-5	NA	CSASEETQYF	TGCAGTGCTAGCGAAGAGACCCAGTACTTC
TRBV7-2	TRBD1	TRBJ2-2	NA	CASSLGGTGAGTGELFF	TGTGCCAGCAGCTTAGGAGGGACAGGGGCTGGCACCGGGGAGCTGTTTTTT
TRBV7-2	NA	TRBJ2-4	NA	CASSFGLEGNIQYF	TGTGCCAGCAGCTTCGGACTTGAGGGAAACATTCAGTACTTC
TRBV5-8	NA	TRBJ2-7	NA	CASSVQGRDEQYF	TGTGCCAGCAGCGTACAGGGTCGGGACGAGCAGTACTTC
TRBV19	NA	TRBJ1-5	NA	CASSHGMRSNQPQHF	TGTGCCAGTAGCCACGGGATGAGGAGCAATCAGCCCCAGCATTTT
TRBV27	TRBD2	TRBJ2-3	NA	CASGASGPLAGGGTQYF	TGTGCCAGCGGAGCATCAGGTCCACTAGCGGGAGGTGGTACGCAGTATTTT
TRBV7-9	TRBD2	TRBJ2-7	NA	CASSYGTSGSGEQYF	TGTGCCAGCAGCTACGGGACTAGCGGCTCGGGGGAGCAGTACTTC
TRBV10-3	NA	TRBJ2-5	NA	CAISDGQKETQYF	TGTGCCATCAGTGATGGGCAGAAAGAGACCCAGTACTTC
TRBV15	NA	TRBJ2-5	NA	CATSRDHTGRETQYF	TGTGCCACCAGCAGAGATCACACAGGTCGGGAGACCCAGTACTTC